Each of the 2 T cell receptor beta chains below was sequenced from the same sample in a study of cytomegalovirus exposure and HLA in healthy donors. 60 Vbeta and 13 Jbeta primers were used in PCR. Produced via immunoSEQ multiplex PCR; TCRdb's table is partial and in-frame only. The repertoire table contains about 46,000 clones. Sequencing was performed on PBMCs. Receptor source: a woman aged 40 to 50 in good health and CMV-seronegative.

V is TRBV7-6 and J is TRBJ1-1, with 8 bases aligning to TRBD1. V lost 5 bases to trimming and J lost 0 bases; unmatched junction nucleotides: 5. The CDR3 totals 15 residues. Germline V gene sequence: CDR1 SGHVS, CDR2 FNYEAQ. DNA for the CDR3: TGTGCCAGCAGCCTCCGCAGGGGGCTGAACACTGAAGCTTTCTTT. Protein: CASSLRRGLNTEAFF. The whole variable domain, remainder taken from reference TRBV7-6 and TRBJ1-1, is GAGVSQSPRYKVTKRGQDVALRCDPISGHVSLYWYRQALGQGPEFLTYFNYEAQQDKSGLPNDRFSAERPEGSISTLTIQRTEQRDSAMYRCASSLRRGLNTEAFFGQGTRLTVV.

V and J are TRBV7-8 and TRBJ2-5; maybe TRBD1 (6 bases). The CDR3 sequence is 17 residues long. CDR1 SGHVS and CDR2 FQNEAQ come from the germline V gene. V dropped 5 bases and J dropped 5 bases, with 24 bases sitting between them. As DNA, the CDR3 is TGTGCCAGCAGCCTAAACAGGGAGTGGACTTTCGGGGAGACCCAGTACTTC. It encodes CASSLNREWTFGETQYF.